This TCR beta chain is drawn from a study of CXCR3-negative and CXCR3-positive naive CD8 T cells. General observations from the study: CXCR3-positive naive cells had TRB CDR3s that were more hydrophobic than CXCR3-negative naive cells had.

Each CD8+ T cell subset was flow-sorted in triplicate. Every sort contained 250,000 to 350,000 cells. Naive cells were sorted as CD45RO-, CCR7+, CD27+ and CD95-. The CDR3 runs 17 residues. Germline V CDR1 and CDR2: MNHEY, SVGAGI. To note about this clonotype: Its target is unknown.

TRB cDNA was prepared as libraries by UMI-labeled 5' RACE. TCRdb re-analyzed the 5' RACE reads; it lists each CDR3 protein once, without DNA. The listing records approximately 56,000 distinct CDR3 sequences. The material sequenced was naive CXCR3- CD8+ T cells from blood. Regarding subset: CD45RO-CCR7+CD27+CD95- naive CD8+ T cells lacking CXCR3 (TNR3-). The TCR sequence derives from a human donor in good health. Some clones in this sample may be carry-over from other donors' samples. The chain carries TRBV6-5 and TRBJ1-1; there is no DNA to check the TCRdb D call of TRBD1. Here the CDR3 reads CASSYFGSSGRNTEAFF.